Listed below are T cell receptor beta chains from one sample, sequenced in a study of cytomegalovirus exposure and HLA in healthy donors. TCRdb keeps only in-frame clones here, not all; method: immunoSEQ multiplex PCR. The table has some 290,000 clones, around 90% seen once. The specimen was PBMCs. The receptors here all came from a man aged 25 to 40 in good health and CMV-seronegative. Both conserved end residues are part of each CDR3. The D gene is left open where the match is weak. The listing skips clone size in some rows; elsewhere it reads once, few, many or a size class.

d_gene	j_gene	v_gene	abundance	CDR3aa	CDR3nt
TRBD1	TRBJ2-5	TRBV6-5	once	CASSWGTGAETQYF	TGTGCCAGCAGTTGGGGGACAGGGGCTGAGACCCAGTACTTC
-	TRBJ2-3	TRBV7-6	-	CASSLPLGGRTDTQYF	TGTGCCAGCAGCTTACCCCTCGGGGGTCGCACAGATACGCAGTATTTT
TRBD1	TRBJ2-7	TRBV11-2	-	CASSIRGHGYEQYF	TGTGCCAGCAGCATCAGGGGGCACGGATACGAGCAGTACTTC
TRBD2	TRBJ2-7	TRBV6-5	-	CASSDAGGPYEQYF	TGTGCCAGCAGTGATGCGGGGGGGCCCTACGAGCAGTACTTC
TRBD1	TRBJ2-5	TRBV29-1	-	CSVDRGQTIKETQYF	TGCAGCGTTGACCGGGGACAGACCATAAAAGAGACCCAGTACTTC
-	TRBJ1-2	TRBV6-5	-	CASSLSGPNYGYTF	TGTGCCAGCAGTTTGTCAGGTCCTAACTATGGCTACACCTTC
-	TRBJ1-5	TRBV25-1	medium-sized	CASSESQGGGNQPQHF	TGTGCCAGCAGTGAATCCCAGGGCGGAGGCAATCAGCCCCAGCATTTT
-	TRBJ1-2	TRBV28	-	CASSSLSDVAGYGYTF	TGTGCCAGCAGTTCCCTCAGCGATGTAGCGGGCTATGGCTACACCTTC
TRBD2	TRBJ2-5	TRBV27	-	CASSHPSGLAQYF	TGTGCCAGCAGTCACCCTAGCGGGTTGGCCCAGTACTTC
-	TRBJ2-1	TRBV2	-	CASSRTEVRRNEQFF	TGTGCCAGCAGTCGGACAGAGGTTCGGCGCAATGAGCAGTTCTTC
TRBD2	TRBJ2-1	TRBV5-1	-	CASSPAWTSGGNEQFF	TGCGCCAGCAGCCCCGCTTGGACTAGCGGGGGGAATGAGCAGTTCTTC